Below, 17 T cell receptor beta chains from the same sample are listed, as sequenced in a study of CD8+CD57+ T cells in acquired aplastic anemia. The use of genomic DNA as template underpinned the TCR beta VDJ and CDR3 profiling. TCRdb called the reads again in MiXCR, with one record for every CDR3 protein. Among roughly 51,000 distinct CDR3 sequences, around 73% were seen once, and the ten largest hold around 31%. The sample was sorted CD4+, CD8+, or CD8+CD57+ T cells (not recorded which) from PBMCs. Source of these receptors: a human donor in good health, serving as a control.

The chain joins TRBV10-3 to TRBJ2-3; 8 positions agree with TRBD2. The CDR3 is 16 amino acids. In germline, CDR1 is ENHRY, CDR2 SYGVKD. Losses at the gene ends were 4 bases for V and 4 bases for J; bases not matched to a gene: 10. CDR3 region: CAISAGREGRADTQYF. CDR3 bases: TGTGCCATCAGTGCGGGCCGGGAGGGCCGTGCAGATACGCAGTATTTT.

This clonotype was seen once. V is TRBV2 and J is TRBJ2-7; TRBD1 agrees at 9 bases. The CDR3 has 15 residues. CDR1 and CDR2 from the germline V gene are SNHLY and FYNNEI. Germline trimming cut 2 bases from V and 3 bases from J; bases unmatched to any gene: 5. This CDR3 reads CASSERGTGIYEQYV. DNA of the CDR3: TGTGCCAGCAGTGAAAGGGGGACAGGGATCTACGAGCAGTACGTC.

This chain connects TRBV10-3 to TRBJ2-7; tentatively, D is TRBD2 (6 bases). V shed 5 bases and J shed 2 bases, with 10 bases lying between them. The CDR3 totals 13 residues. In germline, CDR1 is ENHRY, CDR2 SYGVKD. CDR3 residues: CAISIGGAYEQYF. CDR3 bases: TGTGCCATCAGTATAGGCGGGGCCTACGAGCAGTACTTC.

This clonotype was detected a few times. CDR3 region: CASSWGGSGNEQFF. The CDR3 bases are TGTGCCAGCAGCTGGGGAGGGTCTGGGAATGAGCAGTTCTTC. The chain has TRBV11-1 and TRBJ2-1, with 7 bases matching TRBD2. The trim removed 4 bases at V and 7 bases at J, leaving 7 bases unmatched. CDR1 and CDR2 from the germline V gene are SGHAT and FQDESV (reference sequence). CDR3 length equals 14 residues.

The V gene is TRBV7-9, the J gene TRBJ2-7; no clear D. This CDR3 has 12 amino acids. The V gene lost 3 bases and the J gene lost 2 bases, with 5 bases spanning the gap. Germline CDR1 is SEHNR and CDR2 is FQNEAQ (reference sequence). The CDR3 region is CASSFLTYEQYF. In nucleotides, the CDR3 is TGTGCCAGCAGCTTTTTAACCTACGAGCAGTACTTC.

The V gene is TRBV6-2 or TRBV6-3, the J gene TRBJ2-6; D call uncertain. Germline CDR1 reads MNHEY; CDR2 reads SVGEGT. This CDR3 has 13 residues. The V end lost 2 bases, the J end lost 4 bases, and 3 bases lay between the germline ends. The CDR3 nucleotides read TGTGCCAGCAGTTACGGGGGGGCCAACGTCCTGACTTTC. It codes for CASSYGGANVLTF.

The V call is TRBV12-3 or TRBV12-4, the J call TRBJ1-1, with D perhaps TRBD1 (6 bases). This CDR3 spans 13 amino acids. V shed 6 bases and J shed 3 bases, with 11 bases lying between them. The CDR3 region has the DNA TGTGCCAGCAGCGCCACAGGGTACACTGAAGCTTTCTTT. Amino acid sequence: CASSATGYTEAFF.

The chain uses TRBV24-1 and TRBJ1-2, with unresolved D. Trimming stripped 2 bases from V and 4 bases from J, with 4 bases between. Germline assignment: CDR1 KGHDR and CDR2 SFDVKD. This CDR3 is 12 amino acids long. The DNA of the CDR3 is TGTGCCACCAGTGATTCGGCCTATGGCTACACCTTC. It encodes CATSDSAYGYTF.

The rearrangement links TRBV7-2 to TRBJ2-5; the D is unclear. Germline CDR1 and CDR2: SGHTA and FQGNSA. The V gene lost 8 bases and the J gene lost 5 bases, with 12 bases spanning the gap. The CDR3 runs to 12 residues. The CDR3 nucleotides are TGTGCCAGCGGGCCCTACGGCGAGACCCAGTACTTC. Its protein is CASGPYGETQYF.

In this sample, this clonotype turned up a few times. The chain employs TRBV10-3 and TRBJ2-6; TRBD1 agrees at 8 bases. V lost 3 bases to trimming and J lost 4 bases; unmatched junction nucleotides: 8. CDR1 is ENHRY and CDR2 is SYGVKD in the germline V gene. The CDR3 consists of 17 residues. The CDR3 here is CAISDPTGVTGANVLTF. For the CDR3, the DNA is TGTGCCATCAGTGATCCGACAGGGGTAACCGGGGCCAACGTCCTGACTTTC.

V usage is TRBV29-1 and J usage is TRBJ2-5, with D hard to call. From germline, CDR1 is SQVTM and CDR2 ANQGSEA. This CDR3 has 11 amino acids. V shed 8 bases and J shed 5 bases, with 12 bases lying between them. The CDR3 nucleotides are TGCAGCAGCCAAGAATACGAGACCCAGTACTTC. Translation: CSSQEYETQYF.

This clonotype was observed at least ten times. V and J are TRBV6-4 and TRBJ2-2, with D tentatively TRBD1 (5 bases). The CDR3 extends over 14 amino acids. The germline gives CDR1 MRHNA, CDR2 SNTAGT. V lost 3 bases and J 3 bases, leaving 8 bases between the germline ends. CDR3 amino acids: CASSEVGDTGELFF. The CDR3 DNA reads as TGTGCCAGCAGTGAAGTAGGGGACACCGGGGAGCTGTTTTTT.

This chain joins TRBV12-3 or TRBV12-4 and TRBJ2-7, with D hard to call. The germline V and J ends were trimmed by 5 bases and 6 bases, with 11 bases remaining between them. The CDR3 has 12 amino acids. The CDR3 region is CASSLSSCEQYF. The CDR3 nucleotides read TGTGCCAGCAGTCTGAGTAGCTGCGAGCAGTACTTC.

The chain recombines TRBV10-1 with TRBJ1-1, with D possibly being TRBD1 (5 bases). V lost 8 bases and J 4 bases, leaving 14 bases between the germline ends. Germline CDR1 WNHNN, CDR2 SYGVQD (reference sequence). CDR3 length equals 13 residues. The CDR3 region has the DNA TGCGCCAGCGGCTTCGGGGGAAGCACTGAAGCTTTCTTT. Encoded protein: CASGFGGSTEAFF.

Here the CDR3 reads CASKLAGGKELFF. Written as DNA, the CDR3 is TGCGCCAGCAAGCTTGCCGGTGGGAAAGAACTGTTTTTT. The J gene is TRBJ1-4, the V gene TRBV5-1; D gene ambiguous. The CDR3 has 13 residues. Trimming pared 6 bases from V and 12 bases from J, leaving 18 bases between. Germline V CDR1 and CDR2: SGHRS, YFSETQ.

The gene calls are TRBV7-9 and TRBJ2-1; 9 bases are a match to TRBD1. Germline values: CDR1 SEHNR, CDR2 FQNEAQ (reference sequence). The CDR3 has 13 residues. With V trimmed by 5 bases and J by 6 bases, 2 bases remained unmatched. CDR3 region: CASSPGQGNEQFF. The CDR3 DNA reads TGTGCCAGCAGCCCGGGACAGGGCAATGAGCAGTTCTTC.

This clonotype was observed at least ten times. CDR3 protein: CASSDSTSGPGELFF. The CDR3 coding sequence is TGTGCCAGCAGTGACTCCACTAGCGGGCCCGGGGAGCTGTTTTTT. The chain employs TRBV6-4 and TRBJ2-2, with TRBD2 matching over 9 bases. The length of the CDR3 is 15 residues. CDR1 and CDR2 from the germline V gene are MRHNA and SNTAGT. V shed 0 bases and J 6 bases; nucleotides not matched to a gene: 2.